This is a list of T cell receptor beta chains from one sample in a study of blood T cells in healthy people across ages. TCRdb recomputed calls from the 5' RACE reads with MiXCR, one row per CDR3 protein. The sample has about 1.8 million distinct CDR3 sequences, just under 50% seen once. Sequences were obtained from blood. Source of these receptors: a woman in her forties in good health. Both conserved end residues are part of each CDR3. A D gene is named only where the DNA matches it firmly. Rows may omit the clone size; those that give it use once, few, many or a size class.

clone size	D gene	V gene	CDR3 length	J gene	CDR3 DNA	CDR3 protein
many	.	TRBV27	13	TRBJ2-7	TGTGCCAGCAGTCTGACTTTCTCCTACGAGCAGTACTTC	CASSLTFSYEQYF
.	TRBD2	TRBV6-2/TRBV6-3	17	TRBJ2-7	TGTGCCAGCAGTTACGGTAGACCGCGGACTAGCGGGGTCGAGCAGTACTTC	CASSYGRPRTSGVEQYF
few	TRBD1	TRBV25-1	15	TRBJ2-3	TGTGCCAGCAGTGCCCCGGGACAGGGGATCGGTACGCAGTATTTT	CASSAPGQGIGTQYF
.	.	TRBV10-3	14	TRBJ1-1	TGTGCCATCAGTGATCCTGGTGTGAACACTGAAGCTTTCTTT	CAISDPGVNTEAFF
.	.	TRBV5-1	15	TRBJ2-1	TGCGCCAGCAGCTCATGGACGACCACAAACAATGAGCAGTTCTTC	CASSSWTTTNNEQFF
.	.	TRBV2	14	TRBJ2-5	TGTGCCAGCAGTGAAAGGGCGGGGCCAGAGACCCAGTACTTC	CASSERAGPETQYF
.	TRBD1	TRBV7-9	14	TRBJ1-4	TGTGCCAGCAGCTGGGGACAGATTGATGAAAAACTGTTTTTT	CASSWGQIDEKLFF
once	TRBD1	TRBV27	18	TRBJ2-7	TGTGCCAGCTCCCTTCGAGGGGGCAGGGAGAGTAGCCCGTACGAGCAGTACTTC	CASSLRGGRESSPYEQYF
.	TRBD2	TRBV27	17	TRBJ2-3	TGTGCCAGCAGTCCCCGTCGGCGGGGGGGCAGCACAGATACGCAGTATTTT	CASSPRRRGGSTDTQYF
.	TRBD1	TRBV5-6	13	TRBJ2-5	TGTGCCAGCAGCTTCGGGCAGGGGGCAGAGCAGTACTTC	CASSFGQGAEQYF
.	TRBD1	TRBV28	15	TRBJ2-3	TGTGCCAGCAGTTTCCGGGACAGAGTAGGAGATACGCAGTATTTT	CASSFRDRVGDTQYF
.	.	TRBV3-1	13	TRBJ2-2	TGTGCCAGCAGCCAAGCCTTTGGCGGGGAGCTGTTTTTT	CASSQAFGGELFF
.	.	TRBV12-3/TRBV12-4	16	TRBJ2-5	TGTGCCAGCAGTTTGAGGAGCGGTGCGGGGCAAGAGACCCAGTACTTC	CASSLRSGAGQETQYF
few	.	TRBV10-3	16	TRBJ2-1	TGTGCCATCAGTGAGAGTTTGGACTACTCCTACAATGAGCAGTTCTTC	CAISESLDYSYNEQFF
.	.	TRBV6-5	16	TRBJ2-4	TGTGCCAGCAGTTCTCGAAGGTCCCTAGCCAAAAACATTCAGTACTTC	CASSSRRSLAKNIQYF
few	TRBD2	TRBV27	15	TRBJ2-1	TGTGCCAGCAGTTTTCTCGGGGGGAGCTACAATGAGCAGTTCTTC	CASSFLGGSYNEQFF
.	TRBD1	TRBV20-1	15	TRBJ2-7	TGCAGTGCTAGCGGAACCGGGACAGGCCACTACGAGCAGTACTTC	CSASGTGTGHYEQYF
.	TRBD2	TRBV7-9	17	TRBJ2-7	TGTGCCAGCAGCTTCGGACTAGCGGGGGGGCGGCTAAATGAGCAGTACTTC	CASSFGLAGGRLNEQYF
.	TRBD2	TRBV5-1	17	TRBJ2-1	TGCGCCAGCAGCTTCAATCTAGCGGGGGGGCCTAACAATGAGCAGTTCTTC	CASSFNLAGGPNNEQFF
.	TRBD2	TRBV10-3	13	TRBJ2-5	TGTGCCACCATGAGCGGGGGGGCAGAGACCCAGTACTTC	CATMSGGAETQYF
once	TRBD2	TRBV27	16	TRBJ2-7	TGTGCCAGCAGTCTAACCGGGACTAGCTTCTCCTACGAGCAGTACTTC	CASSLTGTSFSYEQYF
few	.	TRBV7-8	14	TRBJ2-1	TGTGCCAGCTTCAATGGGGGCTCCTACAATGAGCAGTTCTTC	CASFNGGSYNEQFF
.	TRBD2	TRBV7-2	17	TRBJ2-3	TGTGCCAGCAGCCCGCAAGCTAGCGGGGGGAACACAGATACGCAGTATTTT	CASSPQASGGNTDTQYF
.	.	TRBV20-1	13	TRBJ2-6	TGCAGTGCCGCGGTAGCTGGGGCCAACGTCCTGACTTTC	CSAAVAGANVLTF